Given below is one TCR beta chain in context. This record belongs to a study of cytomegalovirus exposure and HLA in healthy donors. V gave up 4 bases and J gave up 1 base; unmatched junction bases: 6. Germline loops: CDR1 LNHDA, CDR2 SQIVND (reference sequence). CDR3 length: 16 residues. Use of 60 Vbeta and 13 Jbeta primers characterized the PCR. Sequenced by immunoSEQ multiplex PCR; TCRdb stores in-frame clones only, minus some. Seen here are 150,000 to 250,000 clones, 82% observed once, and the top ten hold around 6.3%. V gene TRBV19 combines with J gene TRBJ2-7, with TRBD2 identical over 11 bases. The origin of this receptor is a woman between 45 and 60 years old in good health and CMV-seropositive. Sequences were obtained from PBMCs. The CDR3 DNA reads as TGTGCCAGTAGTAGGTCCGGGACTAGCGGTTCCTACGAGCAGTACTTC. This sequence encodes CASSRSGTSGSYEQYF.